Below are 10 T cell receptor beta chains sequenced from a single sample in a study of cytomegalovirus exposure and HLA in healthy donors. The PCR used 60 Vbeta and 13 Jbeta primers. TCRdb keeps only in-frame clones here, not all; method: immunoSEQ multiplex PCR. The listing records 100,000 to 150,000 clones. The sample comprised PBMCs. Receptor source: a man aged 18 to 29 in good health and CMV-seronegative.

The chain combines TRBV11-2 with TRBJ1-1; 7 bases are shared with TRBD1. Trimming cost V 5 bases and J 0 bases; bases outside gene matches: 6. The CDR3 consists of 15 residues. Germline V gives CDR1 SGHAT, CDR2 FQNNGV. The CDR3 loop is CASSPRQGLNTEAFF. The CDR3 DNA follows: TGTGCCAGCAGCCCGCGACAGGGCCTGAACACTGAAGCTTTCTTT.

The genes are TRBV12-5 and TRBJ1-4; 7 nucleotides match TRBD1. V was clipped by 6 bases and J by 6 bases; unmatched bases: 16. This CDR3 is 17 amino acids long. The V gene's germline CDR1 is LGHNT and CDR2 FRNRAP. The CDR3, as DNA: TGTGCTAGTGGGGACAGGTCATTCACTTCCCACTATGAAAAACTGTTTTTT. Amino acid sequence: CASGDRSFTSHYEKLFF.

The chain's CDR3 is CASRRKGVSNQPQHF. The CDR3 region has the DNA TGTGCCAGCCGCCGAAAAGGGGTAAGCAATCAGCCCCAGCATTTT. The chain uses TRBV28 and TRBJ1-5, with a weak D call TRBD1 (5 bases). The CDR3 runs to 15 residues. The V gene's germline CDR1 is MDHEN and CDR2 SYDVKM. Trimming removed 8 bases from V and 1 base from J, with 15 bases in between.

As to this clone: This sample also contains other DNA sequences that code for the same CDR3. The J gene is TRBJ2-7, the V gene TRBV5-1; no definite D call. CDR1 is SGHRS and CDR2 is YFSETQ in the germline V gene. V lost 0 bases and J 3 bases, leaving 4 bases between the germline ends. CDR3 length: 12 amino acids. The chain's CDR3 is CASSLGGYEQYF. The CDR3 nucleotides are TGCGCCAGCAGCTTGGGCGGCTACGAGCAGTACTTC. Full variable domain (missing parts from reference TRBV5-1 and TRBJ2-7): KAGVTQTPRYLIKTRGQQVTLSCSPISGHRSVSWYQQTPGQGLQFLFEYFSETQRNKGNFPGRFSGRQFSNSRSEMNVSTLELGDSALYLCASSLGGYEQYFGPGTRLTVT.

The rearrangement joins TRBV6-6 to TRBJ1-3; no firm D call. The CDR3 is 15 amino acids. With 6 bases removed from V and 4 bases from J, the gap between germline ends came to 16 bases. Per the germline V gene, CDR1 is MNHNY and CDR2 is SVGAGI (reference sequence). The CDR3 region has the DNA TGTGCCAGCAGCCTCGGTGTGGACTCGGGAAACACCATATATTTT. Its protein product is CASSLGVDSGNTIYF.

This sequence joins TRBV7-2 and TRBJ2-7; D is possibly TRBD1 (6 bases). CDR1 SGHTA and CDR2 FQGNSA come from the germline V gene. This CDR3 is 14 amino acids long. V lost 3 bases, J lost 3 bases, and 12 bases lay in between. CDR3 nucleotide sequence: TGTGCCAGCAGCTTTAGGTACAGGGACTACGAGCAGTACTTC. Translated, it gives CASSFRYRDYEQYF.

V gene TRBV7-9 combines with J gene TRBJ1-5; TRBD1 is a possible D gene (5 bases). The V and J ends lost 1 base and 4 bases respectively, with 11 bases between them. Germline V gene data show CDR1 as SEHNR and CDR2 as FQNEAQ (reference sequence). The CDR3 consists of 15 residues. The CDR3 region is CASSLGSGINQPQHF. The CDR3 coding sequence is TGTGCCAGCAGCTTAGGATCAGGGATTAATCAGCCCCAGCATTTT.

J is TRBJ1-1 and V is TRBV4-3; 8 bases align to TRBD1. CDR3 size: 14 residues. The J segment lost 4 bases and the V segment lost 4 bases, leaving 5 bases of the junction unmatched. Germline V gene data show CDR1 as LGHNA and CDR2 as YSLEER. The CDR3 DNA reads as TGCGCCAGCAGCCGCGGACAGGGTGGCACTGAAGCTTTCTTT. This gives the protein CASSRGQGGTEAFF.

This chain uses TRBV11-3 with TRBJ1-5; 7 nucleotides align to TRBD1. The length of the CDR3 is 18 residues. CDR1 and CDR2 from the germline V gene are SGHNT and YENEEA. Trimming removed 10 bases from V and 9 bases from J; junction bases left unmatched: 27. Written as DNA, the CDR3 is TGTGCCAACCCTGGGCCCTGGTTACAGGGACAGTACAAGCGGCCCCAGCATTTT. Its translation: CANPGPWLQGQYKRPQHF.

The genes are TRBV7-3 and TRBJ1-2, with 8 bases fitting TRBD1. Germline V gene data show CDR1 as SGHTA and CDR2 as FQGTGA. With V trimmed by 4 bases and J by 3 bases, 7 bases remained unmatched. The CDR3 is 15 amino acids. As DNA, the CDR3 is TGTGCCAGCAGCTCCGAGGGACAGGCGGACTATGGCTACACCTTC. Protein sequence: CASSSEGQADYGYTF.